Presented here are 22 T cell receptor beta chains from one specimen sequenced in a study of blood T cell repertoires in COVID-19. Method: immunoSEQ multiplex PCR; TCRdb's copy keeps in-frame clones and lacks some. The sample carries fewer than 200,000 clones, 83% recorded once. The sample taken for sequencing was PBMCs or T cells enriched from blood (not recorded which). The receptors derive from a woman in her fifties or sixties in a cohort exposed to, infected with or recovered from COVID-19 (not recorded which).

This clone was picked up one time. CDR3 nucleotide sequence: TGTGCCAGCAGCTTGTCTGGGGCCAGCTACGAGCAGTACTTC. Protein product: CASSLSGASYEQYF. V and J are TRBV5-6 and TRBJ2-7; D is possibly TRBD1 (5 bases). CDR3 size: 14 residues. Germline CDR1 SGHDT, CDR2 YYEEEE. With 1 base removed from V and 3 bases from J, the gap between germline ends came to 11 bases.

The genes are TRBV7-2 and TRBJ1-5; D remains unclear. Trimming removed 1 base at V and 0 bases at J, with 7 bases between. This CDR3 has 15 residues. Germline CDR1 and CDR2: SGHTA and FQGNSA. The CDR3 region has the DNA TGTGCCAGCAGCTTAGTTGCGGGTAGCAATCAGCCCCAGCATTTT. Its protein is CASSLVAGSNQPQHF.

The chain carries TRBV7-9 and TRBJ2-6; D unclear. The germline CDR1 and CDR2 sequences are SEHNR and FQNEAQ (reference sequence). V was clipped by 5 bases and J by 0 bases, with 11 bases between them. The CDR3 runs 16 residues. The CDR3 nucleotides read TGTGCCAGCAGCGTCGAGCGATTCTCTGGGGCCAACGTCCTGACTTTC. Amino acid sequence: CASSVERFSGANVLTF.

CDR3 sequence (DNA): TGTGCCTGGGAGACAGGGGGAACGGGCACTGAAGCTTTCTTT. Its protein is CAWETGGTGTEAFF. V and J are TRBV30 and TRBJ1-1; 9 bases are a match to TRBD1. The J segment lost 4 bases and the V segment lost 5 bases, leaving 8 bases of the junction unmatched. This CDR3 spans 14 amino acids. The V gene's germline CDR1 is GTSNPN and CDR2 SVGIG (reference sequence).

The chain combines TRBV5-1 with TRBJ2-5, with D tentatively TRBD2 (6 bases). Trimming removed 1 base at V and 5 bases at J, with 15 bases between. Germline loops: CDR1 SGHRS, CDR2 YFSETQ. This CDR3 comprises 15 residues. In nucleotides, the CDR3 is TGCGCCAGCAGCTTGCGCCAGGGTCGGGAGGAGACCCAGTACTTC. Amino acids: CASSLRQGREETQYF.

The V gene is TRBV7-2, the J gene TRBJ1-6; D uncertain. The V and J ends lost 5 bases and 8 bases respectively, with 10 bases between them. The CDR3 extends over 13 amino acids. The V gene's germline CDR1 is SGHTA and CDR2 FQGNSA. CDR3 in DNA: TGTGCCAGCAGCCCAATACCAGATTCACCCCTCCACTTT. It encodes CASSPIPDSPLHF.

In this sample, this clone turned up a few times. For the CDR3, the DNA is TGTGCCAGCTCACTGCAGGGGGCGTATTCGGACACTGAAGCTTTCTTT. This encodes CASSLQGAYSDTEAFF. The genes are TRBV18 and TRBJ1-1; TRBD1 matches 8 bases. The CDR3 totals 16 residues. With 4 bases clipped from V and 3 bases from J, the junction kept 10 bases outside the gene matches. Germline V gene data show CDR1 as KGHSH and CDR2 as LQKENI.

The chain has TRBV9 and TRBJ1-2, with 8 positions matching TRBD1. The CDR3 loop spans 14 amino acids. Germline values: CDR1 SGDLS, CDR2 YYNGEE. V trimming: 3 bases; J trimming: 6 bases; junction bases outside the gene matches: 7. Written as DNA, the CDR3 is TGTGCCAGCAGCGGTCGGCAGGGGGCAGATGGCTACACCTTC. It encodes CASSGRQGADGYTF.

This clone was counted many times. V and J are TRBV2 and TRBJ2-7; possible D gene TRBD2, 5 bases. Germline CDR1 SNHLY, CDR2 FYNNEI. This CDR3 region has 14 residues. V was shortened by 6 bases and J by 4 bases, with 16 bases between the two germline ends. The CDR3 DNA reads as TGTGCCAGCAGAGCCATGCTCGAGGGTTACGAGCAGTACTTC. Translating it yields CASRAMLEGYEQYF.

The chain combines TRBV2 with TRBJ2-3, with 9 bases identical to TRBD1. Trimming removed 7 bases from V and 4 bases from J; junction bases left unmatched: 6. This CDR3 region has 14 residues. Germline CDR1 is SNHLY and CDR2 is FYNNEI. The CDR3 reads CASNTDRGPDTQYF. The CDR3 DNA follows: TGTGCCAGCAATACGGACAGGGGCCCAGATACGCAGTATTTT.

The chain carries TRBV7-3 and TRBJ2-2; D remains ambiguous. This CDR3 region has 14 residues. The ends were cut back, 4 bases at V and 6 bases at J, with 12 bases in the middle. CDR1 is SGHTA, CDR2 FQGTGA, per germline. CDR3 sequence: CASSSVRSAGELFF. As DNA, the CDR3 is TGTGCCAGCAGCTCGGTCCGGAGTGCCGGGGAGCTGTTTTTT. The whole variable domain, remainder taken from reference TRBV7-3 and TRBJ2-2, is GAGVSQTPSNKVTEKGKYVELRCDPISGHTALYWYRQSLGQGPEFLIYFQGTGAADDSGLPNDRFFAVRPEGSVSTLKIQRTERGDSAVYLCASSSVRSAGELFFGEGSRLTVL.

This sequence joins TRBV28 and TRBJ1-6, with 7 bases that match TRBD1. Germline CDR1 and CDR2: MDHEN and SYDVKM. CDR3 length equals 16 residues. Trimming took 5 bases from V and 9 from J; bases not matched to a gene: 13. The CDR3 is CASSTTSRQGGSPLHF. In DNA, the CDR3 is TGTGCCAGCAGTACTACCTCGCGACAGGGCGGTTCACCCCTCCACTTT. The full variable domain, with the rest looked up from reference TRBV28 and TRBJ1-6, is DVKVTQSSRYLVKRTGEKVFLECVQDMDHENMFWYRQDPGLGLRLIYFSYDVKMKEKGDIPEGYSVSREKKERFSLILESASTNQTSMYLCASSTTSRQGGSPLHFGNGTRLTVT.

The chain uses TRBV2 and TRBJ1-2, with 8 positions matching TRBD1. J lost 3 bases, V lost 10 bases, and 10 bases had no gene match. CDR1 and CDR2 from the germline V gene are SNHLY and FYNNEI. The CDR3 is 14 amino acids. The CDR3 is CATSGGTGYYGYTF. Written as DNA, the CDR3 is TGTGCCACCTCAGGCGGGACAGGCTACTATGGCTACACCTTC. Combining the CDR3 with reference TRBV2 and TRBJ1-2 gives the whole variable domain EPEVTQTPSHQVTQMGQEVILRCVPISNHLYFYWYRQILGQKVEFLVSFYNNEISEKSEIFDDQFSVERPDGSNFTLKIRSTKLEDSAMYFCATSGGTGYYGYTFGSGTRLTVV.

The chain uses TRBV7-9 and TRBJ1-4; the D is unclear. This CDR3 has 16 residues. Germline V gene lookup returns CDR1 SEHNR and CDR2 FQNEAQ (reference sequence). Deletions cut 1 base from V and 7 bases from J, with 16 bases between. This CDR3 is CASSLEVLVRLEKLFF. The CDR3 region has the DNA TGTGCCAGCAGCTTAGAGGTGCTGGTAAGACTTGAAAAACTGTTTTTT.

This chain links TRBV15 with TRBJ2-1; D is undetermined. V was cut by 3 bases and J by 0 bases, with 12 bases left in between. CDR1 and CDR2 (germline): LNHNV, YYDKDF (reference sequence). There are 16 residues in the CDR3. CDR3 bases: TGTGCCACCAGCAGGACTGAGGCAGACTCCTACAATGAGCAGTTCTTC. Protein sequence: CATSRTEADSYNEQFF. Drawing the rest from reference TRBV15 and TRBJ2-1, the complete variable domain is DAMVIQNPRYQVTQFGKPVTLSCSQTLNHNVMYWYQQKSSQAPKLLFHYYDKDFNNEADTPDNFQSRRPNTSFCFLDIRSPGLGDTAMYLCATSRTEADSYNEQFFGPGTRLTVL.

The rearrangement joins TRBV6-5 to TRBJ1-1, with 9 nucleotides matching TRBD1. Germline assignment: CDR1 MNHEY and CDR2 SVGAGI. This CDR3 spans 15 amino acids. V trimming: 2 bases; J trimming: 5 bases; junction bases outside the gene matches: 6. CDR3 protein: CASSYTGTGRTEAFF. The CDR3 DNA reads TGTGCCAGCAGTTACACAGGGACAGGGAGGACTGAAGCTTTCTTT.

This clone occurred a few times. V usage is TRBV30 and J usage is TRBJ1-5, with D tentatively TRBD1 (6 bases). The CDR3 extends over 17 amino acids. Germline CDR1 and CDR2: GTSNPN and SVGIG (reference sequence). The V gene lost 0 bases and the J gene lost 3 bases, with 18 bases spanning the gap. The CDR3 DNA reads as TGTGCCTGGAGTGTCCCAGGGGCAGGTGGGGACAATCAGCCCCAGCATTTT. As protein: CAWSVPGAGGDNQPQHF.

The chain uses TRBV19 and TRBJ1-2, with D tentatively TRBD1 (5 bases). Trimming took off 7 bases at V and 8 bases at J, with 23 bases between the two ends. The CDR3 contains 15 residues. Germline values: CDR1 LNHDA, CDR2 SQIVND (reference sequence). CDR3 sequence (DNA): TGTGCCAGTACCACTGGGGCAGCCGGTGGAAGAGGCTACACCTTC. This encodes CASTTGAAGGRGYTF.

J is TRBJ2-7 and V is TRBV28; D is possibly TRBD2 (6 bases). CDR1 and CDR2 from the germline V gene are MDHEN and SYDVKM. The CDR3 extends over 13 amino acids. Trimming left V 5 bases short and J 5 bases short, with 13 bases between. For the CDR3, the DNA is TGTGCCAGCAGTCTACGGGAGCTGGACGAGCAGTACTTC. Translating it yields CASSLRELDEQYF.

The chain combines TRBV10-3 with TRBJ1-6; 8 bases line up with TRBD1. Germline V gene data show CDR1 as ENHRY and CDR2 as SYGVKD. The V and J ends lost 4 bases and 11 bases, in that order; junction bases with no gene match: 7. The CDR3 has 14 amino acids. CDR3 in amino acids: CAISADRGIAPLHF. The CDR3 DNA reads TGTGCCATCAGTGCCGACAGGGGAATTGCACCCCTCCACTTT.

A few counts support this clone. This chain connects TRBV12-3 or TRBV12-4 to TRBJ1-1; D call uncertain. This CDR3 spans 13 amino acids. V lost 2 bases, J lost 1 base, and 5 bases lay in between. DNA of the CDR3: TGTGCCAGCAGTTTACACGGGAACACTGAAGCTTTCTTT. Encoded protein: CASSLHGNTEAFF.

This chain uses TRBV5-1 with TRBJ2-5, with TRBD1 identical over 8 bases. Germline V gene lookup returns CDR1 SGHRS and CDR2 YFSETQ. The CDR3 extends over 15 amino acids. J was trimmed by 4 bases and V by 4 bases; bases with no gene match: 9. The CDR3 coding sequence is TGCGCCAGCAGCCCCCTGGACGGACAGGGAGAGACCCAGTACTTC. Its protein product is CASSPLDGQGETQYF.